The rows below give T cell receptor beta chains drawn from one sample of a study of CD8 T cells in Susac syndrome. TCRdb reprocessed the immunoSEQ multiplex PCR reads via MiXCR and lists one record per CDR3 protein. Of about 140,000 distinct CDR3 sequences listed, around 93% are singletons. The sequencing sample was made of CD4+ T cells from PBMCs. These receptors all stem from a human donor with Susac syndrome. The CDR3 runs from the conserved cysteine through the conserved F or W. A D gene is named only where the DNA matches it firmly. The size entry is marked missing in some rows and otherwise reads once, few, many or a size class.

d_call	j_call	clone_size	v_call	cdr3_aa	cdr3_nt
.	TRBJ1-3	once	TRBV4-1	CASSQVPGNTIYF	TGCGCCAGCAGCCAAGTACCTGGAAACACCATATATTTT
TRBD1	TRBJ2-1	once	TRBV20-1	CSARGTAYNEQFF	TGCAGTGCTAGGGGGACAGCCTACAATGAGCAGTTCTTC
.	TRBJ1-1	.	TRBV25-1	CASSDTGWANTEAFF	TGTGCCAGCAGTGATACAGGATGGGCGAACACTGAAGCTTTCTTT
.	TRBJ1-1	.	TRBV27	CASHSRARDSEAFF	TGTGCCAGCCATTCCCGGGCCAGGGACTCTGAAGCTTTCTTT
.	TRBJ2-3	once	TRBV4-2	CASSQDVEGTQYF	TGTGCCAGCAGCCAAGACGTTGAAGGTACGCAGTATTTT
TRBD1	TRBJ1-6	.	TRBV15	CATSLRDSVNSPLHF	TGTGCCACCAGCTTGAGGGACAGCGTTAATTCACCCCTCCACTTT
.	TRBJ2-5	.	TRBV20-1	CSAPTQGQETQYF	TGCAGTGCTCCGACCCAGGGGCAGGAGACCCAGTACTTC
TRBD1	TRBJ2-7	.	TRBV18	CASSPRQGGSYEQYF	TGTGCCAGCTCACCACGACAGGGGGGCTCCTACGAGCAGTACTTC
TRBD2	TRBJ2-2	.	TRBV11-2	CASSQLAGPGELFF	TGTGCCAGCAGCCAACTAGCGGGACCCGGGGAGCTGTTTTTT
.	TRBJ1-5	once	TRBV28	CASSGDSNQPQHF	TGTGCCAGCAGTGGGGACAGCAATCAGCCCCAGCATTTT
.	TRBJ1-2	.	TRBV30	CAWTGGAYGYTF	TGTGCCTGGACTGGGGGGGCTTATGGCTACACCTTC
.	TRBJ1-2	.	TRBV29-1	CSVVGGQQTYGYTF	TGCAGCGTCGTGGGTGGCCAACAAACCTATGGCTACACCTTC
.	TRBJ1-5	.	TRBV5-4	CASSDGVMGNQPQHF	TGTGCCAGCAGCGACGGGGTAATGGGCAATCAGCCCCAGCATTTT
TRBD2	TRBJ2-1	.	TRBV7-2	CASSRTSGAYNEQFF	TGTGCCAGCAGCCGGACTAGCGGAGCTTACAATGAGCAGTTCTTC
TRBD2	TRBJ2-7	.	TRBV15	CATSRDLDQLAGREEQYF	TGTGCCACCAGCAGAGATCTTGATCAACTAGCGGGACGGGAAGAGCAGTACTTC
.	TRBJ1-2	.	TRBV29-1	CSVQGTALGYTF	TGCAGCGTGCAAGGGACCGCTCTAGGCTACACCTTC
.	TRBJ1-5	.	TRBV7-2	CASSLNGDQPQHF	TGTGCCAGCAGCTTGAACGGAGATCAGCCCCAGCATTTT
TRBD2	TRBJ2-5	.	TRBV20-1	CSARVPGTGGRQETQYF	TGCAGTGCTAGAGTCCCGGGTACGGGAGGACGCCAAGAGACCCAGTACTTC
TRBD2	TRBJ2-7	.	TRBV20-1	CSARAGTSGSSEQYF	TGCAGTGCTAGAGCCGGGACTAGCGGGAGTTCCGAGCAGTACTTC
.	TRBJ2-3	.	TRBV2	CASRKADTQYF	TGTGCCAGCAGGAAGGCAGATACGCAGTATTTT
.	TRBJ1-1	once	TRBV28	CASSLTGPEAFF	TGTGCCAGCAGTCTTACAGGACCTGAAGCTTTCTTT
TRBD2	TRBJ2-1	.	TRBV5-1	CASSWTSGSGNEQFF	TGCGCCAGCAGCTGGACCAGCGGGAGTGGCAATGAGCAGTTCTTC
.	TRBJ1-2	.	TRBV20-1	CSARGHRFYGYTF	TGCAGTGCTAGGGGACACCGGTTCTATGGCTACACCTTC
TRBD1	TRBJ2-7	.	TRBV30	CAWSRGQTYEQYF	TGTGCCTGGAGTAGGGGACAGACTTACGAGCAGTACTTC
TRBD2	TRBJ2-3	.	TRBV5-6	CASSLLSGSVDTQYF	TGTGCCAGCAGCCTACTTAGCGGGAGTGTAGATACGCAGTATTTT
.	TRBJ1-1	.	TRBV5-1	CASSLAAETEAFF	TGCGCCAGCAGCTTGGCGGCAGAAACTGAAGCTTTCTTT
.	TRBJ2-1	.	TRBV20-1	CSAPRDVHNEQFF	TGCAGTGCGCCGCGGGATGTCCACAATGAGCAGTTCTTC
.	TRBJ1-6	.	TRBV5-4	CASSVRTQGNSPLHF	TGTGCCAGCAGCGTCCGCACACAGGGAAATTCACCCCTCCACTTT
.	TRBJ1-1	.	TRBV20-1	CSASLSAFF	TGCAGTGCCAGCCTCTCGGCTTTCTTT
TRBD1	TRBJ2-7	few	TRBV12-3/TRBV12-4	CASSGDSYEQYF	TGTGCCAGCAGTGGGGACAGCTACGAGCAGTACTTC
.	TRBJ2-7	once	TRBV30	CAWSVLGEQYF	TGTGCCTGGAGTGTACTAGGGGAGCAGTACTTC
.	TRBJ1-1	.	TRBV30	CAWIWGIAAFF	TGTGCCTGGATCTGGGGAATTGCGGCTTTCTTT
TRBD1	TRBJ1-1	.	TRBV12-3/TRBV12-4	CASSRGQFNTEAFF	TGTGCCAGCAGCCGGGGACAGTTCAACACTGAAGCTTTCTTT
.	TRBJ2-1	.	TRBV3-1	CASSQDRDNEQFF	TGTGCCAGCAGCCAAGATCGCGACAATGAGCAGTTCTTC
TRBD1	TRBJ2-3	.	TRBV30	CAWRTGISTDTQYF	TGTGCCTGGAGGACAGGGATCAGCACAGATACGCAGTATTTT
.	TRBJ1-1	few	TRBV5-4	CASSLGQSNTEAFF	TGTGCCAGCAGCTTGGGACAGAGTAACACTGAAGCTTTCTTT
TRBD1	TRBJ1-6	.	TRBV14	CASSQEDRGNSPLHF	TGTGCCAGCAGCCAAGAGGACAGGGGAAATTCACCCCTCCACTTT